Shown below are 32 T cell receptor beta chains from a single sample sequenced in a study of brain metastases from non-small cell lung cancer (dated by TCRdb to about 2019). The receptor library was made with the immunoSEQ multiplex PCR assay. What TCRdb holds here is the immuneACCESS table cut down to in-frame rearrangements. Part of the clones is not present; checked against another copy, under half of the missing clones reflect an unresolved V gene, and the others are unexplained. This sample gives thousands of clones in total; approximately 88% of them show up just once. The ten largest clones represent roughly 4.4% of the sample. Sequenced material: primary lung tumor tissue. The intended sense of this specimen's cell subset or site label: primary lung tumor paired with brain metastasis. The receptors derive from a donor over 35 with non-small cell lung cancer.

V usage is TRBV24-1 and J usage is TRBJ2-7; the match to TRBD2 covers 7 bases. The CDR3 totals 14 residues. The germline CDR1 and CDR2 sequences are KGHDR and SFDVKD. Germline trimming cut 7 bases from V and 6 bases from J; bases unmatched to any gene: 11. This CDR3 reads CATSPGTISAEQYF. CDR3 sequence (DNA): TGTGCCACCAGCCCCGGGACTATCTCCGCCGAGCAGTACTTC.

This chain joins TRBV19 and TRBJ1-5; D unresolved. Per the germline V gene, CDR1 is LNHDA and CDR2 is SQIVND (reference sequence). Trimming took off 1 base at V and 9 bases at J, with 13 bases between the two ends. The CDR3 is made up of 14 amino acids. The CDR3 region has the DNA TGTGCCAGTAGTATAGTTACAGACCCTCTGCCCCAGCATTTT. Its translation is CASSIVTDPLPQHF.

This rearrangement joins TRBV4-2 to TRBJ2-7; D gene uncertain. The CDR3 runs 16 residues. The V and J ends lost 0 bases and 0 bases respectively, with 12 bases between them. CDR1 is LGHNA, CDR2 YNFKEQ, per germline. The DNA of the CDR3 is TGTGCCAGCAGCCAAGACGCTCCCGGCGCCTCCTACGAGCAGTACTTC. It codes for CASSQDAPGASYEQYF.

The rearrangement uses TRBV7-9 and TRBJ1-2; D not resolved. V lost 4 bases, J lost 0 bases, and 3 bases lay in between. The germline gives CDR1 SEHNR, CDR2 FQNEAQ (reference sequence). The CDR3 has 12 amino acids. The CDR3 DNA sequence: TGTGCCAGCAGCTCCTCTAACTATGGCTACACCTTC. Protein product: CASSSSNYGYTF.

This clone was recorded a few times. V is TRBV9 and J is TRBJ2-5; possibly TRBD1 for D (5 bases). This CDR3 is 13 amino acids long. Looked up from germline, CDR1 is SGDLS and CDR2 is YYNGEE. V was pared by 0 bases and J by 3 bases, with 6 bases between. CDR3 DNA: TGTGCCAGCAGCGTAGTAGGGGAAGAGACCCAGTACTTC. Protein sequence: CASSVVGEETQYF.

The chain couples TRBV10-3 to TRBJ2-1, with D possibly matching TRBD2 (5 bases). The CDR3 spans 12 residues. The V gene's germline CDR1 is ENHRY and CDR2 SYGVKD. The ends were cut back, 4 bases at V and 10 bases at J, with 11 bases in the middle. DNA of the CDR3: TGTGCCATCAGTGGGGGTGAGGGAGAGCAGTTCTTC. Translation: CAISGGEGEQFF.

The chain carries TRBV24-1 and TRBJ1-5; the match to TRBD1 covers 7 bases. This CDR3 region has 15 residues. Losses at the gene ends were 4 bases for V and 7 bases for J; bases not matched to a gene: 9. Germline V gene lookup returns CDR1 KGHDR and CDR2 SFDVKD. CDR3 nucleotides: TGTGCCACCAGTGAGACTGACAGGGACAACCAGCCCCAGCATTTT. Amino acids: CATSETDRDNQPQHF.

This clone was recorded only once. The chain recombines TRBV28 with TRBJ1-5; 8 positions match TRBD1. The CDR3 runs 14 residues. Germline V lookup: CDR1 MDHEN, CDR2 SYDVKM. V lost 3 bases to trimming and J lost 5 bases; unmatched junction nucleotides: 3. CDR3 sequence (DNA): TGTGCCAGCAGTTTTGGACAGGGTTATCAGCCCCAGCATTTT. This translates into CASSFGQGYQPQHF.

V gene TRBV12-3 or TRBV12-4 combines with J gene TRBJ1-1, with 7 bases matching TRBD1. This CDR3 is 13 amino acids long. V trimming: 8 bases; J trimming: 6 bases; junction bases outside the gene matches: 9. CDR3 amino acids: CASVPDRISEAFF. The CDR3 coding sequence is TGTGCCAGCGTACCGGACAGGATCTCTGAAGCTTTCTTT.

The chain employs TRBV2 and TRBJ1-5, with a tentative D call TRBD1 (6 bases). The V end was cut by 1 base, the J end by 5 bases, with 12 bases between. CDR3 length: 15 amino acids. Germline-derived CDR1 and CDR2 are SNHLY and FYNNEI. In DNA form, the CDR3 reads TGTGCCAGCAGTGAAGGGACAGTCGGTTATCAGCCCCAGCATTTT. This encodes CASSEGTVGYQPQHF.

A word on this clone: Other DNA sequences of this sample code for an identical CDR3. The chain couples TRBV6-2 or TRBV6-3 to TRBJ2-7, with 8 bases that match TRBD2. The V segment lost 2 bases and the J segment 3 bases; nucleotides outside the gene matches: 3. CDR3 length: 14 residues. CDR1 MNHEY and CDR2 SVGEGT come from the germline V gene. The CDR3 nucleotides are TGTGCCAGCAGTTACGGAGCGGGAGACTACGAGCAGTACTTC. Protein product: CASSYGAGDYEQYF.

V gene TRBV11-3 combines with J gene TRBJ2-5, with D hard to call. Germline CDR1 SGHNT, CDR2 YENEEA. CDR3 length: 13 amino acids. V was trimmed by 1 base and J by 7 bases, leaving 10 bases between them. CDR3 DNA sequence: TGTGCCAGCAGCTTAGGGGTCTCAGGGACCCAGTACTTC. The encoded protein is CASSLGVSGTQYF. The full variable domain, rest sourced from reference TRBV11-3 and TRBJ2-5, is EAGVVQSPRYKIIEKKQPVAFWCNPISGHNTLYWYLQNLGQGPELLIRYENEEAVDDSQLPKDRFSAERLKGVDSTLKIQPAELGDSAVYLCASSLGVSGTQYFGPGTRLLVL.

The chain links TRBV5-1 to TRBJ2-1; D perhaps matches TRBD2 (6 bases). From germline, CDR1 is SGHRS and CDR2 YFSETQ. The CDR3 is 15 residues long. V lost 0 bases and J lost 8, with 15 bases in between. The CDR3 loop is CASSLGGTSPDEQFF. DNA for the CDR3: TGCGCCAGCAGCTTGGGGGGGACTTCCCCGGATGAGCAGTTCTTC.

With regard to this clone: Other DNA sequences in this specimen translate into the identical CDR3. The rearrangement uses TRBV28 and TRBJ1-2; possible D gene TRBD1, 5 bases. Trimming removed 7 bases from V and 5 bases from J, with 14 bases in between. CDR1 is MDHEN, CDR2 SYDVKM, per germline. The CDR3 loop spans 13 amino acids. CDR3 residues: CASIPGSNYGYTF. CDR3 in DNA: TGTGCCAGCATCCCAGGGAGTAATTATGGCTACACCTTC.

The rearrangement joins TRBV4-1 to TRBJ2-2; 7 bases line up with TRBD2. The V gene end was trimmed by 0 bases and the J gene end by 2 bases; junction bases not matched to a gene: 6. Germline V gives CDR1 MGHRA, CDR2 YSYEKL. This CDR3 comprises 17 residues. This CDR3 is CASSQEGLAANTGELFF. CDR3 DNA sequence: TGCGCCAGCAGCCAAGAAGGGCTAGCGGCCAACACCGGGGAGCTGTTTTTT.

This chain joins TRBV27 and TRBJ1-2, with D possibly matching TRBD1 (5 bases). V lost 4 bases and J lost 8, with 14 bases in between. The CDR3 totals 13 residues. Germline V gives CDR1 MNHEY, CDR2 SMNVEV (reference sequence). Here the CDR3 reads CASSSGPLLGYTF. In DNA form, the CDR3 reads TGTGCCAGCAGTTCGGGGCCCCTGCTAGGCTACACCTTC.

This chain uses TRBV5-5 with TRBJ1-1; D gene uncertain. Germline assignment: CDR1 SGHKS and CDR2 YYEKEE (reference sequence). The CDR3 is made up of 15 amino acids. With 2 bases removed from V and 3 bases from J, the gap between germline ends came to 14 bases. The CDR3 DNA reads as TGTGCCAGCAGCTTCTCAGAGGTTGGGGACACTGAAGCTTTCTTT. Protein: CASSFSEVGDTEAFF.

The V and J genes are TRBV25-1 and TRBJ2-1; D is possibly TRBD2 (6 bases). The CDR3 runs to 12 residues. Trimming left V 4 bases short and J 8 bases short, with 9 bases between. Germline V gene lookup returns CDR1 MGHDK and CDR2 SYGVNS. The CDR3 region is CASSGDSYEQFF. The CDR3 nucleotides read TGTGCCAGCAGTGGGGACTCATATGAGCAGTTCTTC.

The chain links TRBV19 to TRBJ1-1; TRBD1 might be the D (5 bases). V lost 6 bases and J 6 bases, leaving 17 bases between the germline ends. Per the germline V gene, CDR1 is LNHDA and CDR2 is SQIVND (reference sequence). This CDR3 region has 14 residues. The chain's CDR3 is CASSPQAGSAEAFF. Written as DNA, the CDR3 is TGTGCCAGTAGCCCTCAGGCAGGGAGCGCTGAAGCTTTCTTT.

This chain links TRBV3-1 (or the pseudogene TRBV3-2) with TRBJ1-1, with D unresolved. The CDR3 has 15 residues. Germline V gives CDR1 LGHDT, CDR2 YNNKEL (reference sequence). V lost 2 bases to trimming and J lost 9 bases, with 19 bases between them. Here the CDR3 reads CASSQLPSGITKAFF. The CDR3 nucleotides are TGTGCCAGCAGCCAACTCCCATCTGGGATTACTAAAGCTTTCTTT.

This chain connects TRBV27 to TRBJ1-1; maybe TRBD1 (6 bases). The CDR3 runs 14 residues. Germline V CDR1 and CDR2: MNHEY, SMNVEV (reference sequence). Trimming took off 7 bases at V and 3 bases at J, with 15 bases between the two ends. The CDR3 region is CASTHRGGDTEAFF. The CDR3 region has the DNA TGTGCCAGCACTCATAGAGGGGGGGACACTGAAGCTTTCTTT.

Turning to this clone: Other DNA sequences in the sample encode the same CDR3. The chain joins TRBV5-1 to TRBJ1-1, with TRBD1 matching over 10 bases. V gave up 5 bases and J gave up 5 bases; unmatched junction bases: 3. CDR1 and CDR2 (germline): SGHRS, YFSETQ. The CDR3 is made up of 13 amino acids. As DNA, the CDR3 is TGCGCCAGCAGTCGGACAGGGGGGACTGAAGCTTTCTTT. Its translation: CASSRTGGTEAFF. Supplemented by reference TRBV5-1 and TRBJ1-1, the full variable domain reads KAGVTQTPRYLIKTRGQQVTLSCSPISGHRSVSWYQQTPGQGLQFLFEYFSETQRNKGNFPGRFSGRQFSNSRSEMNVSTLELGDSALYLCASSRTGGTEAFFGQGTRLTVV.

In nucleotides, the CDR3 is TGTGCCAGCAGTTTATGGCAGGGGGCGGGGGAGACCCAGTACTTC. Protein sequence: CASSLWQGAGETQYF. The chain is built from TRBV27 and TRBJ2-5, with 8 bases lining up with TRBD1. V lost 1 base and J lost 5; bases outside the gene matches: 6. The germline CDR1 and CDR2 sequences are MNHEY and SMNVEV (reference sequence). This CDR3 contains 15 residues.

The V gene is TRBV12-3 or TRBV12-4, the J gene TRBJ1-1, with D perhaps matching TRBD1 (6 bases). Trimming took off 6 bases at V and 12 bases at J, with 17 bases between the two ends. This CDR3 has 12 amino acids. The CDR3 sequence: CASSSDRIGSFF. The CDR3 nucleotides are TGTGCCAGCAGCTCCGACAGGATTGGGTCTTTCTTT.

This chain uses TRBV29-1 with TRBJ1-2; 7 bases are shared with TRBD1. Germline V gene data show CDR1 as SQVTM and CDR2 as ANQGSEA. The CDR3 spans 13 residues. The trim removed 5 bases at V and 4 bases at J, leaving 7 bases unmatched. DNA for the CDR3: TGCAGCGTTACCGGGACAGCCCCCTATGGCTACACCTTC. Translated: CSVTGTAPYGYTF. Combining the CDR3 with reference TRBV29-1 and TRBJ1-2 gives the whole variable domain SAVISQKPSRDICQRGTSLTIQCQVDSQVTMMFWYRQQPGQSLTLIATANQGSEATYESGFVIDKFPISRPNLTFSTLTVSNMSPEDSSIYLCSVTGTAPYGYTFGSGTRLTVV.

Remarks on this clone: The same CDR3 also results from other DNA sequences found in this sample. In nucleotides, the CDR3 is TGTGCCAGCAGCTTGCGTCCAGGAGAAAAACTGTTTTTT. It codes for CASSLRPGEKLFF. The V call is TRBV5-5, the J call TRBJ1-4; D is uncertain. V was trimmed by 1 base and J by 8 bases, leaving 9 bases between them. This CDR3 is 13 amino acids long. The germline V gene encodes CDR1 SGHKS and CDR2 YYEKEE (reference sequence).

Comment on this clone: Other DNA sequences in the same sample also yield this CDR3. The rearrangement joins TRBV10-2 to TRBJ1-5; D is unresolved. CDR1 is WSHSY and CDR2 is SAAADI in the germline V gene. The CDR3 runs to 16 residues. The germline V and J ends were trimmed by 0 bases and 0 bases, with 9 bases remaining between them. In DNA, the CDR3 is TGCGCCAGCAGTGAGTCGCCGGGGAATAGCAATCAGCCCCAGCATTTT. It codes for CASSESPGNSNQPQHF.

The rearrangement links TRBV12-3 or TRBV12-4 to TRBJ1-6; the D is unclear. CDR3 length equals 13 residues. Trimming pared 8 bases from V and 5 bases from J, leaving 10 bases between. CDR3 sequence reads: CASRELNNSPLHF. CDR3 DNA sequence: TGTGCCAGCCGCGAGCTTAATAATTCACCCCTCCACTTT.

This clone was seen only once. The J gene is TRBJ2-1, the V gene TRBV6-1; 7 bases line up with TRBD1. The ends lost 4 bases at V and 5 bases at J; junction bases unmatched: 11. CDR3 size: 16 residues. Germline CDR1 is MNHNS and CDR2 is SASEGT. CDR3 in amino acids: CASSARGTAVNNEQFF. Here the CDR3 DNA reads TGTGCCAGCAGTGCCCGAGGGACAGCCGTGAACAATGAGCAGTTCTTC.

V is TRBV7-2 and J is TRBJ2-3, with unresolved D. Between the trimmed V and J ends, which lost 5 bases and 2 bases, there was a span of 11 bases. The CDR3 totals 14 residues. Germline CDR1 and CDR2: SGHTA and FQGNSA. The CDR3 bases are TGTGCCAGCAGCGTCTACTTATCCACAGATACGCAGTATTTT. Translation gives CASSVYLSTDTQYF. Full variable domain (missing parts from reference TRBV7-2 and TRBJ2-3): GAGVSQSPSNKVTEKGKDVELRCDPISGHTALYWYRQSLGQGLEFLIYFQGNSAPDKSGLPSDRFSAERTGGSVSTLTIQRTQQEDSAVYLCASSVYLSTDTQYFGPGTRLTVL.

This clone has just one count. This chain connects TRBV3-1 (or the pseudogene TRBV3-2) to TRBJ2-4; 12 bases line up with TRBD2. The CDR3 spans 15 residues. V lost 1 base, J lost 5 bases, and 0 bases stayed unmatched. The V gene's germline CDR1 is LGHDT and CDR2 YNNKEL (reference sequence). CDR3 sequence (DNA): TGTGCCAGCAGCCAAGGGACTAGCGGGGAAAACATTCAGTACTTC. This translates into CASSQGTSGENIQYF.

J is TRBJ1-1 and V is TRBV6-6; no reliable D call. The V gene's germline CDR1 is MNHNY and CDR2 SVGAGI (reference sequence). The CDR3 runs 13 residues. V lost 4 bases and J 6 bases, leaving 12 bases between the germline ends. The CDR3: CASSLRVGAEAFF. The CDR3 nucleotides are TGTGCCAGCAGTTTAAGGGTGGGTGCTGAAGCTTTCTTT.